This TCR beta chain was sequenced in a study of blood T cell repertoires in COVID-19 (dated by TCRdb to between 2020 and 2021). About the investigation overall: The collaborator samples originated in the United States, Italy and Spain and spanned the acute and convalescent phases of COVID-19. The material from the prospective study consisted of cDNA or gDNA derived from T cells, B-cell-depleted T cells, or PBMCs. The dataset comprised deeply sampled blood TCRbeta repertoires from subjects exposed to, actively infected with, or recovered from COVID-19. A freely available public database, intended as a resource for researchers studying the immune response to SARS-CoV-2, is where the repertoires were released. The samples were drawn from the first 160 participants of the ongoing ImmuneRACE study and from about 1,200 subjects provided by 6 global collaborators. Nearly every sample came with metadata listing a de-identified subject ID, COVID-19 status, age in years and sex. Where available, HLA class I and class II types were obtained from metadata supplied by the sample provider rather than from assay-based typing. Findings and caveats that apply to the study as a whole: The quantity of clinical and demographic metadata differed by source and by participant and was supplied without curation.

TCRbeta CDR3 regions were amplified from genomic DNA by means of the immunoSEQ Assay, a bias-controlled multiplex PCR. As for the authors' bioinformatics: The number of nucleated cells in each sample was estimated by amplification of reference gene primers within the assay. To quantify the absolute abundance of each unique TCRbeta CDR3 rearrangement, sequence reads were collapsed and filtered. For each sample, productive Simpson clonality was calculated by taking the square root of Simpson's diversity index across productive rearrangements. Drawn from immuneACCESS, this table holds only the in-frame rearrangements with V and J called that TCRdb kept. Clones are partly lost; checked studies trace under half to an unresolved V gene and leave the rest unexplained. V and J calls plus clone size are reproduced from that table; the DNA served to infer D and trimming. Present in this sample are some 85,000 clones, over 60% of which were seen just once. The ten largest account for approximately 51% of the sample.

As for this clone: The target of this receptor is not known. The input lacks base qualities; no much larger clone sits a single base away.

The collaborating institutions used their own protocols to collect whole blood in K2EDTA tubes. Collaborator samples were shipped for TCRbeta analysis as frozen whole blood, isolated PBMCs, or DNA extracted from either sample type. The CDR3 contains 14 residues, cysteine and phenylalanine counted. The CDR3 DNA has 42 bases and is translated from base 1. CDR1 and CDR2, per the germline V gene, are MDHEN and SYDVKM. A distance of 12 bases separates the germline ends of V and J, which lose 5 bases and 5 bases respectively. The specimen sequenced was peripheral blood. The clonotype originates from a human donor in a cohort sampled during active COVID-19. Here the chain combines TRBV28 and TRBJ2-2; too little of a D gene remains to name it. For the CDR3, the sequence is CASSPNPRTGELFF. The nucleotides are TGTGCCAGCAGTCCAAACCCTAGGACCGGGGAGCTGTTTTTT.